The following is a T cell receptor (beta chain) sequence with its context. This sample was taken from a study of beta chain features in type 1 diabetes. Every bit of the isolated RNA underwent reverse transcription, so sequencing read expressed TCRB transcripts. This table comes from immunoSEQ multiplex PCR, and its TCRdb copy is limited to in-frame clones, with some not included. The sample has 130,000 to 150,000 clones, 6% to 7.5% seen once; the top ten hold about 1.4%. The V end lost 5 bases, the J end lost 10 bases, and 12 bases lay between the germline ends. The CDR3 runs to 11 residues. Germline lookup yields CDR1 SGDLS and CDR2 YYNGEE.

The chain uses TRBV9 and TRBJ2-5; a possible D gene is TRBD2 (5 bases). The TCR originated in a woman aged 25 to 45 in good health. The sample taken for sequencing was central memory CD4+ T cells from blood. CDR3 region: CASSLSGYQYF. CDR3 bases: TGTGCCAGCAGTTTAAGCGGTTACCAGTACTTC.